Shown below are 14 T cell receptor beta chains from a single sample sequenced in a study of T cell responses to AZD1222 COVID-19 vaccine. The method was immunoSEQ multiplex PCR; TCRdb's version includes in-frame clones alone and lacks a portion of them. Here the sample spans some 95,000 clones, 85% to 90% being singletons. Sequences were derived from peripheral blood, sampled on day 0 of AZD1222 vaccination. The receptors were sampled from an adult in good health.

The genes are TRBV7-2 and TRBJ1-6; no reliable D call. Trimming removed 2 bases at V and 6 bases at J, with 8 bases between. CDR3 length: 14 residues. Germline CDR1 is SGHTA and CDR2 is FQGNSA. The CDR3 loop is CASSLLPINSPLHF. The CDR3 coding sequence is TGTGCCAGCAGCTTACTCCCTATTAATTCACCCCTCCACTTT.

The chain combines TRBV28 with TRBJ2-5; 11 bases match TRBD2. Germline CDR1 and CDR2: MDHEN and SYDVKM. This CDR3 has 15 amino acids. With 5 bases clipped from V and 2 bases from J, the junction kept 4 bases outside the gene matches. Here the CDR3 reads CASSELAGGQETQYF. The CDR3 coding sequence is TGTGCCAGCAGTGAGTTAGCGGGGGGGCAAGAGACCCAGTACTTC.

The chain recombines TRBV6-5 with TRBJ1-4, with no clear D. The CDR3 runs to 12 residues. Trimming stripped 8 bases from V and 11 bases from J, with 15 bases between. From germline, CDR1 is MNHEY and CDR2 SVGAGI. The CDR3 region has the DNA TGTGCCAGCGCGGCAGGCCCGCGCAAACTGTTTTTT. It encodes CASAAGPRKLFF.

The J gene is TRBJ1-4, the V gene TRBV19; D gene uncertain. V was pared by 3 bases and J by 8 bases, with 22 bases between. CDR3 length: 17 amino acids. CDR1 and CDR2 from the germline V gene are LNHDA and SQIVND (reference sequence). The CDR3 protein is CASSINLAQTREEKLFF. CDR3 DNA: TGTGCCAGTAGTATCAACCTCGCACAGACTAGGGAGGAAAAACTGTTTTTT. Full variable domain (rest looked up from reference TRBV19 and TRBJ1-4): DGGITQSPKYLFRKEGQNVTLSCEQNLNHDAMYWYRQDPGQGLRLIYYSQIVNDFQKGDIAEGYSVSREKKESFPLTVTSAQKNPTAFYLCASSINLAQTREEKLFFGSGTQLSVL.

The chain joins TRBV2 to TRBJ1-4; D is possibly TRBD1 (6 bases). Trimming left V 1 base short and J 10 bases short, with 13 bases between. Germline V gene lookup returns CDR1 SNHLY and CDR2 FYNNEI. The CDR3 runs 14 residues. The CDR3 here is CASSEVQGEGKLFF. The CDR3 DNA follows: TGTGCCAGCAGTGAAGTACAGGGCGAGGGAAAACTGTTTTTT.

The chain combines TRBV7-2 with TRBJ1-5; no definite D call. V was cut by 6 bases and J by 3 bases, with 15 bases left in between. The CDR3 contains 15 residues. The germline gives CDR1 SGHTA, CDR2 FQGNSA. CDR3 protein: CASSRSGFNNQPQHF. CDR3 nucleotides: TGTGCCAGCAGTCGTAGCGGGTTCAACAATCAGCCCCAGCATTTT.

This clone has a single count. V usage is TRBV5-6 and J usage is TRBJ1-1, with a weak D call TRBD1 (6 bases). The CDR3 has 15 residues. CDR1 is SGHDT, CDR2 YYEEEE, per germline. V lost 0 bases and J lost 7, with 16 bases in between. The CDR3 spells CASSLVTGRTGEAFF. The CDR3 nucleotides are TGTGCCAGCAGCTTGGTCACAGGGAGGACGGGTGAAGCTTTCTTT.

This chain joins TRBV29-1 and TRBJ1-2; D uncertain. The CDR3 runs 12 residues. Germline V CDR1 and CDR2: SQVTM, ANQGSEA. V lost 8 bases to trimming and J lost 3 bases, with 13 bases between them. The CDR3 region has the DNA TGCAGCACCCAGCCAGATCACTATGGCTACACCTTC. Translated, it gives CSTQPDHYGYTF.

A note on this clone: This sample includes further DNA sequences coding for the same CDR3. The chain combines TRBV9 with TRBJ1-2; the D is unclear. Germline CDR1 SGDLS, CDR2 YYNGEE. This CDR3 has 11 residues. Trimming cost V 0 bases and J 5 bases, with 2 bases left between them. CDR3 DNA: TGTGCCAGCAGCGTAGGGTATGGCTACACCTTC. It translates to CASSVGYGYTF.

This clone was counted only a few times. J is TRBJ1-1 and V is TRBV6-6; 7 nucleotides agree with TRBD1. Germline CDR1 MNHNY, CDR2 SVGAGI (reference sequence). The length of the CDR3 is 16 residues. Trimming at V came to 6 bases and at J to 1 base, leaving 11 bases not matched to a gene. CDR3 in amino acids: CASRPQGERWNTEAFF. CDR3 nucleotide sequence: TGTGCCAGCAGACCCCAGGGGGAGAGGTGGAACACTGAAGCTTTCTTT.

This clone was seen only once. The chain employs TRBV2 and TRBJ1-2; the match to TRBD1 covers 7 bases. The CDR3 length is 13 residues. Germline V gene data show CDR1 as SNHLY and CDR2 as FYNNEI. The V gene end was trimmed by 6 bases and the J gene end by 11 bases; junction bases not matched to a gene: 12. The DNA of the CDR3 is TGTGCCAGCAGCCCAGGACAGGTGATAATATACACCTTC. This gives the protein CASSPGQVIIYTF.

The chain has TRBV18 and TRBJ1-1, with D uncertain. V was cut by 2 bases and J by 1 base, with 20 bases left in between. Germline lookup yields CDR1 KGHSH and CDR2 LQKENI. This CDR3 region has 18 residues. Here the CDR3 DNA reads TGTGCCAGCTCACCAACGTTACCGGGTCTAGCGGAGAACACTGAAGCTTTCTTT. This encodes CASSPTLPGLAENTEAFF.

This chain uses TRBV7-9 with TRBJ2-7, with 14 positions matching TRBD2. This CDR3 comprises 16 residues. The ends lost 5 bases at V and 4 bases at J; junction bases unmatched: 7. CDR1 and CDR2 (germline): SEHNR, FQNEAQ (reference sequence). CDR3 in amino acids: CASSTRTSGGRYEQYF. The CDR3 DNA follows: TGTGCCAGCAGCACCCGGACTAGCGGGGGGAGGTACGAGCAGTACTTC.

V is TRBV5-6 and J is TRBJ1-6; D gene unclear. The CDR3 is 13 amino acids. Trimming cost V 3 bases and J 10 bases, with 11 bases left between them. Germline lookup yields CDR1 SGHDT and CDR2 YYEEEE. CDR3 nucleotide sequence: TGTGCCAGCAGCTCTGGACCTGGGTCACCCCTCCACTTT. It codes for CASSSGPGSPLHF.